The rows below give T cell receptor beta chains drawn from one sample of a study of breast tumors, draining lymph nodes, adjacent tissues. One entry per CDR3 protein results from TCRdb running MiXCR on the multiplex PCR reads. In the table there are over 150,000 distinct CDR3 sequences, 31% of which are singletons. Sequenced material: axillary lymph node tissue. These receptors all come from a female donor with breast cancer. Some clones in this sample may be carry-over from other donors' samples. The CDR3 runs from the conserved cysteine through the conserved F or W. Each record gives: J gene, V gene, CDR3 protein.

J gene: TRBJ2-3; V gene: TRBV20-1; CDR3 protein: CSARDWQGGTDTQYF
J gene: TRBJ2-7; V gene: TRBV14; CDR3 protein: CASSQVGLAGHYEQYF
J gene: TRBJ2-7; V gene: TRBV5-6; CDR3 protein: CASSLATGGGHYEQYF
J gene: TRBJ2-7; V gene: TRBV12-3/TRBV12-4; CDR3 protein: CASTGAAYEQYF
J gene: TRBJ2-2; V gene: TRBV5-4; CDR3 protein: CASSLGWAEPTGELFF
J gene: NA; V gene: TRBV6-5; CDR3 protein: CASSDSTGGNLEAFF
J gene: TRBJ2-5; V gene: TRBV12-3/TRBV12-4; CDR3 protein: CASSFRTSGSGGETQYF
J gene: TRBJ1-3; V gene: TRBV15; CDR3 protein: CATSSRGTRGNTIYF
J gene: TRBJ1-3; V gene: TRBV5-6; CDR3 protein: CASSLASYSGNTIYF
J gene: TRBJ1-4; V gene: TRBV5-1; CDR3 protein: CASTFGPGGVTNEKLFF
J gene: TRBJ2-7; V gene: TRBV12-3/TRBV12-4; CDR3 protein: CASSSQVYEQYF
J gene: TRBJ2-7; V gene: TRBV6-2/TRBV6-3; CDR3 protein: CASSPGPYSYEQYF
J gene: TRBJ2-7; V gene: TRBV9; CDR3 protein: CASSVGQGPYEQYF
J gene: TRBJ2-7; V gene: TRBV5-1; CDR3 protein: CASSSRRGTRYDEQYF
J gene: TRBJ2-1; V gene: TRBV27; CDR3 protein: CASNPARVLGRNEQFF
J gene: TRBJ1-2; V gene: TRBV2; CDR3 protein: CASSEQGYTF
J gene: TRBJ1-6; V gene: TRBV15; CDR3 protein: CATSRGPLSPLHF
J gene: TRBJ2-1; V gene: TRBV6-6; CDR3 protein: CASSSSTGEVNEQFF
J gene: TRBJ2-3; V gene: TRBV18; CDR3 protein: CASSPDRGQADTQYF
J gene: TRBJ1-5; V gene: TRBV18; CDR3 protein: CASSLNNQPQHF
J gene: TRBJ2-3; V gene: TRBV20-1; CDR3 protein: CSARDGVAGADPTDTQYF
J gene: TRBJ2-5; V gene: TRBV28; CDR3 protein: CASSSPEAGYQETQYF
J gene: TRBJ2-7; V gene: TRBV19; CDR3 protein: CASSIVGAYEQYF
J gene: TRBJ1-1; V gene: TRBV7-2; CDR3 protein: CASSPRGRGRWNTEAFF
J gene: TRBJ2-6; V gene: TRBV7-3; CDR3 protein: CASSLETSGANVLTF
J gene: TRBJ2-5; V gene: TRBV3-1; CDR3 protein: CASSQVRGSIQETQYF
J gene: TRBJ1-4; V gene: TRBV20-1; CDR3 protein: CSASRGITNEKLFF
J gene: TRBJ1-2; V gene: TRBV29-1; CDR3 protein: CSVGGDGYTF
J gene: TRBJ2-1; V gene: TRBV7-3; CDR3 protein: CASSLIPGQGLNEQFF
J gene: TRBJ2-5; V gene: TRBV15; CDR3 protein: CATSRGLAGGQETQYF
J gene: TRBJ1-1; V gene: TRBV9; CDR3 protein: CASSATGNTEAFF
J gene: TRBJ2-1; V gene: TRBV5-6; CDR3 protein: CASSVAGTGDYNEQFF
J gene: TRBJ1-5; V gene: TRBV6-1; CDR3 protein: CASSPTRQGGHQPQHF
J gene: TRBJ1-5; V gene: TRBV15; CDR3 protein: CATNRDDWGQGQPQHF
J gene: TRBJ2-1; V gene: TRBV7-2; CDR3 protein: CASSFIQRPSHEQFF
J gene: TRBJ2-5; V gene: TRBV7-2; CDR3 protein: CASSLSPPVGEGEPQYF
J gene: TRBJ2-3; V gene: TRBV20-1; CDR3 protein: CSARERSKRGPTDTQYF
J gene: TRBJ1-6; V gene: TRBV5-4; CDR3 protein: CASSSTSGSPNSPLHF
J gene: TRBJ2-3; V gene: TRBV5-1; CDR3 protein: CASSSAGTSVGDTQYF
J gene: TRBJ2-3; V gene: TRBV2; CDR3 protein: CASSYGRADTQYF
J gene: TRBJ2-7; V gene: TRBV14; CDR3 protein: CASSQASSYEQYF
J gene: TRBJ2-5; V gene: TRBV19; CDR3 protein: CASSMNGETQYF
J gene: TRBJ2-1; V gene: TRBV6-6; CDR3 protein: CASRTLAGGNEQFF
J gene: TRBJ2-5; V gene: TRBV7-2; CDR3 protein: CASSLDQLAGPSWQTQYF
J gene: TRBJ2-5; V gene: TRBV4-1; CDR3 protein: CASSQPPFLETQYF
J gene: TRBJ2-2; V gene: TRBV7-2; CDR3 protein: CASSFSDRGRRTGELFF
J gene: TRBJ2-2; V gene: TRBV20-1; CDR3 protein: CGARPPRGTGELFF
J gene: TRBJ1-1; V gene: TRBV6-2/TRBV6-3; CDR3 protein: CASRTGTREAFF
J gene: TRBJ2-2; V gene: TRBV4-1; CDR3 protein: CASSQGTGGMLFF
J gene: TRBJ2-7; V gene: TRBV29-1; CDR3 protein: CSVDVGADEQYF
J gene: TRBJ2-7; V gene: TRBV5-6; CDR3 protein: CASGLTGTTYEQYF
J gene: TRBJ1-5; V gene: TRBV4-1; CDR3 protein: CASSQVWGGQPQHF
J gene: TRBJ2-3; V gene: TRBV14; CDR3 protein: CASSHSGTDTQYF
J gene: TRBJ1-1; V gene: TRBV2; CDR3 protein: CASSSNRDSTEAFF
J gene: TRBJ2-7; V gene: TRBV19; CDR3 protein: CASSTWGSVNRYEQYF
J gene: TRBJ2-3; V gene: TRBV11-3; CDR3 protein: CASSIDRVRSEQYF
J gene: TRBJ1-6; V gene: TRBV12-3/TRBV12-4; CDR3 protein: CASRAGGGDNSPLHF
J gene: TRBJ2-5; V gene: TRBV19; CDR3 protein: CASSKTSGGIQETQYF
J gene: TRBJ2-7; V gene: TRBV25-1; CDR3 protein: CASTPPGTGNYEQYF
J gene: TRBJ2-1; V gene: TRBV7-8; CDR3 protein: CASSPLTSGSYEQFF